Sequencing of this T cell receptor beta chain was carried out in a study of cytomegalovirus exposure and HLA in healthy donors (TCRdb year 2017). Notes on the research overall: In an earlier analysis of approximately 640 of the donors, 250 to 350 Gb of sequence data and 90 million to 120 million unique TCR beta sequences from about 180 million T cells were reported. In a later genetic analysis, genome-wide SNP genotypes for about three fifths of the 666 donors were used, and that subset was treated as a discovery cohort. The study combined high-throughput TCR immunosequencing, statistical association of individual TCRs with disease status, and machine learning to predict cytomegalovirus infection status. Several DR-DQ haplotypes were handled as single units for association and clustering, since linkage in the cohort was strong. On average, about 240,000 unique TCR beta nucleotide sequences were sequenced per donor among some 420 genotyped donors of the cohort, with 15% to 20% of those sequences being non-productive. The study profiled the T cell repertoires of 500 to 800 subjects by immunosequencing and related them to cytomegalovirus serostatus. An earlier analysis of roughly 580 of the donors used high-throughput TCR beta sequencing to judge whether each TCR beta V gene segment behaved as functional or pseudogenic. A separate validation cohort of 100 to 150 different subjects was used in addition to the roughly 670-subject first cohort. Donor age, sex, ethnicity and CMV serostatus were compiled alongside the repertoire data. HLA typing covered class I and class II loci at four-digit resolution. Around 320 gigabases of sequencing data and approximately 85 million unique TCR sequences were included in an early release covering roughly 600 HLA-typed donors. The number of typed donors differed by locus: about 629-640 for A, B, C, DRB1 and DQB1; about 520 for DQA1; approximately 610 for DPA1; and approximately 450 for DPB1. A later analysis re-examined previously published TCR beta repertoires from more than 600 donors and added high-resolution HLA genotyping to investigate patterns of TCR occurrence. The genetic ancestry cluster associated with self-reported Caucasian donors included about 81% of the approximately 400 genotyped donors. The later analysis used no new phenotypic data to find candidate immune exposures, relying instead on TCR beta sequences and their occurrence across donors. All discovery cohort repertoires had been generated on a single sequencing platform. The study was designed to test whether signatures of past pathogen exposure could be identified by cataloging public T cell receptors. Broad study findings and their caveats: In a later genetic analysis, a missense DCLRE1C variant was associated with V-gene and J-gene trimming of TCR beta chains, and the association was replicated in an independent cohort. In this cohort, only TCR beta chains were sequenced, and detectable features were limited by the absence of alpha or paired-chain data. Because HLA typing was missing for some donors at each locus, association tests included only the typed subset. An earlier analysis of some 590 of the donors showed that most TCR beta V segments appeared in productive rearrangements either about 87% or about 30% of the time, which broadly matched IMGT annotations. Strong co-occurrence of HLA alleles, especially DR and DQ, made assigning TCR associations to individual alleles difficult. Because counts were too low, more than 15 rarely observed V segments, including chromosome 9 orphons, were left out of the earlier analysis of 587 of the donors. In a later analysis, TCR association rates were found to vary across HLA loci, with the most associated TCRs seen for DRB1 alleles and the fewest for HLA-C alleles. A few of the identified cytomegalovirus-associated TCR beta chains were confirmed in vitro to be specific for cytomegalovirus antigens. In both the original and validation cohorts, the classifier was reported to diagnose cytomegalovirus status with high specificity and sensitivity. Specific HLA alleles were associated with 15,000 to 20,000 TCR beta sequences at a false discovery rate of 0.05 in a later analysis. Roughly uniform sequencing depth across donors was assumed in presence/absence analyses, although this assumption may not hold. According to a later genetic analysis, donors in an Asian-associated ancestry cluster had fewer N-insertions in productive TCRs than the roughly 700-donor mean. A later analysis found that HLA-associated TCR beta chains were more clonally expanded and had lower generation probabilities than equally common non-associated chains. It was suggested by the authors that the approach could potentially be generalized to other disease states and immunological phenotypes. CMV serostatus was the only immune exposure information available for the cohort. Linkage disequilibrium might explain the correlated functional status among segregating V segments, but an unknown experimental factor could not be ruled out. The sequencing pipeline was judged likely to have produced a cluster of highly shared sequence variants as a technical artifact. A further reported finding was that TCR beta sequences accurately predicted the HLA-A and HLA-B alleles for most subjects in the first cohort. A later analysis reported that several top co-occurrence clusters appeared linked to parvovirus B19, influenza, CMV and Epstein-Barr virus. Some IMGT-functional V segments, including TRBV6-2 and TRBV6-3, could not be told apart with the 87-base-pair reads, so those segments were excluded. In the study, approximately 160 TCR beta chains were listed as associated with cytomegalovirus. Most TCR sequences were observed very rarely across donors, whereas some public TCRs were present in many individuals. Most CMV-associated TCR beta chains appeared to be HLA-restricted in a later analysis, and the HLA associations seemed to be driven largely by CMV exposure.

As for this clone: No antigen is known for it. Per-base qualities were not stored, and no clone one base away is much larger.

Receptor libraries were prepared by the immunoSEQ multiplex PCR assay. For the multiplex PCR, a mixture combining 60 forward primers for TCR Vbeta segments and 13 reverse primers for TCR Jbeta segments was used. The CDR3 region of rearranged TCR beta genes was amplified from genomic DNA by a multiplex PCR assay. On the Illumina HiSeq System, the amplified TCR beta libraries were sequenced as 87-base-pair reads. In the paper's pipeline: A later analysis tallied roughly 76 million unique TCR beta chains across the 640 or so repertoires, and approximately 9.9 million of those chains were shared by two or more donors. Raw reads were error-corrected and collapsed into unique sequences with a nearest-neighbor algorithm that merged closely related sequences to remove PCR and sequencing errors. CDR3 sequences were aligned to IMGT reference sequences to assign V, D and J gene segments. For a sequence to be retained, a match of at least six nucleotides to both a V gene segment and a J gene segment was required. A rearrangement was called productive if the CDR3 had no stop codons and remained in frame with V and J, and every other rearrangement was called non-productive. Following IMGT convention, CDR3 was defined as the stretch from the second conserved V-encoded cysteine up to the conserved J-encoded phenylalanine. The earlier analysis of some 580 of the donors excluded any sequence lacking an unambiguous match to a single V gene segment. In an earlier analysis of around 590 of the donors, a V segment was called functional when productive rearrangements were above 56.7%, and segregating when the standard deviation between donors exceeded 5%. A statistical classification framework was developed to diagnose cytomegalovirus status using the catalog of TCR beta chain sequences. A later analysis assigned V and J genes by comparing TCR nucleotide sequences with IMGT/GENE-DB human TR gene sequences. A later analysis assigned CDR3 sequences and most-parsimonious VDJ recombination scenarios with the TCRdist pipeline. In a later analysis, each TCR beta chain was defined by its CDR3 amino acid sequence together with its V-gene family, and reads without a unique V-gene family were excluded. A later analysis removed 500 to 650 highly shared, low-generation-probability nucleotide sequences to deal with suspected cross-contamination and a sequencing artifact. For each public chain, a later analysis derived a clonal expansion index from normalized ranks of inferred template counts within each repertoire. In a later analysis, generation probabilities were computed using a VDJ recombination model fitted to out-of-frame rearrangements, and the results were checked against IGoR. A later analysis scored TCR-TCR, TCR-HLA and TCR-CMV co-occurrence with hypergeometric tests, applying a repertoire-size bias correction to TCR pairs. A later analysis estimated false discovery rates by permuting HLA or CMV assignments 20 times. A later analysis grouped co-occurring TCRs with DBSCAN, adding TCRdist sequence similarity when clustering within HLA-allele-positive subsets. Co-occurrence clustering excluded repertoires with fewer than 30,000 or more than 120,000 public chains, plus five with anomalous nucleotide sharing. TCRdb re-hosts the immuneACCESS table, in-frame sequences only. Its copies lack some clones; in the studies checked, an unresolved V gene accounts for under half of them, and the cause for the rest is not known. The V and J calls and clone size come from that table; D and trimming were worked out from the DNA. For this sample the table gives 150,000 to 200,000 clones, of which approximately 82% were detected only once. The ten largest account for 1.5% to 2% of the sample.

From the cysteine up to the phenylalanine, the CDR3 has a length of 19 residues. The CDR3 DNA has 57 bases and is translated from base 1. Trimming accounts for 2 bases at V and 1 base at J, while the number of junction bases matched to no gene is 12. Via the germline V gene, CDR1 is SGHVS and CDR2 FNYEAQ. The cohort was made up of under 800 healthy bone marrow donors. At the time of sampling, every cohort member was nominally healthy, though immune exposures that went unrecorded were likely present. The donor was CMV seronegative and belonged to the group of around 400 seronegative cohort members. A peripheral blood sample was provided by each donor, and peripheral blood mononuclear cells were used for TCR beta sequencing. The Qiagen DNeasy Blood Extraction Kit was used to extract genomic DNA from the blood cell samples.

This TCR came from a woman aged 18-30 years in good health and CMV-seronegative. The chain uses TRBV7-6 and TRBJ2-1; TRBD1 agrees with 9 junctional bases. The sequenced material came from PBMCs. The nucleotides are TGTGCCAGCAGCTTACGGTTTTCCCAGACAGGGGGGTCCTACAATGAGCAGTTCTTC. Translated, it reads CASSLRFSQTGGSYNEQFF.